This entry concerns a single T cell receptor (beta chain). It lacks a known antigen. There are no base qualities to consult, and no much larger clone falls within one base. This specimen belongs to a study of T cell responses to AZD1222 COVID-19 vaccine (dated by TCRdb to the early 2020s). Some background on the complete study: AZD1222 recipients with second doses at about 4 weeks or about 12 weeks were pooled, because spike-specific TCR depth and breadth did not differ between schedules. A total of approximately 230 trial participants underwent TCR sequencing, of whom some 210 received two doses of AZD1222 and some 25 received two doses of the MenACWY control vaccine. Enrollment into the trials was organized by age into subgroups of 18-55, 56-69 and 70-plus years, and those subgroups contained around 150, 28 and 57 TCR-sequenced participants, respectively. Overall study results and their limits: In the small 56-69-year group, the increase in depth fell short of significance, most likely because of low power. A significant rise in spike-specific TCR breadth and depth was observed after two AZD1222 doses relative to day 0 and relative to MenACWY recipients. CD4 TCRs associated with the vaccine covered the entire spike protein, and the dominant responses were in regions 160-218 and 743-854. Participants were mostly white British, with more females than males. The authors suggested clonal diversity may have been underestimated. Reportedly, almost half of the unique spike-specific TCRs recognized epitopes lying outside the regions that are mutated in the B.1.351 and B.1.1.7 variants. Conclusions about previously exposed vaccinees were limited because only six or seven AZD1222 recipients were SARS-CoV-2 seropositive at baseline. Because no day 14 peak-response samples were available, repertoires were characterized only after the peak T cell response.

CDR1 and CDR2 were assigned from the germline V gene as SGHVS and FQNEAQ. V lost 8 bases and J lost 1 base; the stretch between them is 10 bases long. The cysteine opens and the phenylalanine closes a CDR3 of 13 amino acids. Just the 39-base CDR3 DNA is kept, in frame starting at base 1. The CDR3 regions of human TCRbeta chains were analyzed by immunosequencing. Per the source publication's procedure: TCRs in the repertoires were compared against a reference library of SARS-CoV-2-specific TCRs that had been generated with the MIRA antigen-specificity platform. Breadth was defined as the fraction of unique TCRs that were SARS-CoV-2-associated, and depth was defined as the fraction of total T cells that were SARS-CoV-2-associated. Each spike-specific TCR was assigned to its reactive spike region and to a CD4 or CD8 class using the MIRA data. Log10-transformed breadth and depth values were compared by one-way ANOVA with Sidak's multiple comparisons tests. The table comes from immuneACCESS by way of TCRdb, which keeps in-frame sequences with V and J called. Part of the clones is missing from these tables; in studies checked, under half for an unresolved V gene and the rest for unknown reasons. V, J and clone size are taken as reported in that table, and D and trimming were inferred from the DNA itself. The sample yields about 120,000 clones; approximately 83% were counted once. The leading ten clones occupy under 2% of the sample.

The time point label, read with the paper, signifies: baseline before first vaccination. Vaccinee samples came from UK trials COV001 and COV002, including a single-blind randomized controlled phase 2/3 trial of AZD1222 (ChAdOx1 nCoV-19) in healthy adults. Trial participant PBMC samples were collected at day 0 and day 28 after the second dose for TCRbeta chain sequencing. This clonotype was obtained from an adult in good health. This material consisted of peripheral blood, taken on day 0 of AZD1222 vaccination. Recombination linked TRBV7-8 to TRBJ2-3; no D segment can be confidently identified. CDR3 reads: CASRHSRTDTQYF. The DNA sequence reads TGTGCCAGCCGACATTCTCGCACAGATACGCAGTATTTT.